This entry lists 32 T cell receptor beta chains sequenced from one sample in a study of identical twins. TCRdb used MiXCR to reprocess the 5' RACE reads, holding one entry per CDR3 protein. Found here are 650,000 to 800,000 distinct CDR3 sequences, over 8.5% of them singletons; the top ten hold 0.8% to 1%. These data were likewise used in another study, on yellow fever vaccine responses in identical twins.

Sequenced material: PBMCs. These receptors were taken from a woman aged 18 to 35 in good health.

The rearrangement joins TRBV4-2 to TRBJ2-1; unclear D gene. CDR3 length: 14 residues. Trimming stripped 5 bases from V and 1 base from J, with 9 bases between. The germline V gene encodes CDR1 LGHNA and CDR2 YNFKEQ. CDR3 loop: CASSAGASYNEQFF. In DNA form, the CDR3 reads TGTGCCAGCAGCGCAGGAGCGTCCTACAATGAGCAGTTCTTC.

This sequence joins TRBV20-1 and TRBJ2-1, with TRBD2 as a possible D gene (5 bases). This CDR3 spans 13 amino acids. Germline CDR1 DFQATT, CDR2 SNEGSKA (reference sequence). V dropped 3 bases and J dropped 7 bases, with 13 bases sitting between them. CDR3 nucleotide sequence: TGCAGTGCTAGCCGGGATCCGAGTAATGAGCAGTTCTTC. This encodes CSASRDPSNEQFF.

There are a few counts of this clonotype. The chain combines TRBV19 with TRBJ1-2; D is undetermined. V lost 3 bases and J 7 bases, leaving 15 bases between the germline ends. This CDR3 is 14 amino acids long. The germline V gene has CDR1 LNHDA and CDR2 SQIVND (reference sequence). CDR3 region: CASSIYGFAFGYTF. The DNA for the CDR3 is TGTGCCAGTAGTATCTACGGGTTCGCCTTTGGCTACACCTTC.

This clonotype was seen at least ten times. V gene TRBV10-3 combines with J gene TRBJ2-1, with a tentative D call TRBD2 (5 bases). The CDR3 runs to 14 residues. V shed 3 bases and J shed 3 bases, with 9 bases lying between them. Germline CDR1 is ENHRY and CDR2 is SYGVKD. The DNA of the CDR3 is TGTGCCATCAGTGATTCCGGGGACTACAATGAGCAGTTCTTC. As protein: CAISDSGDYNEQFF.

The chain carries TRBV4-2 and TRBJ1-3, with D uncertain. The CDR3 spans 15 residues. Germline V CDR1 and CDR2: LGHNA, YNFKEQ. V lost 0 bases and J lost 4, with 10 bases in between. The CDR3 spells CASSQEIRVGNTIYF. CDR3 DNA sequence: TGTGCCAGCAGCCAAGAGATCCGGGTCGGAAACACCATATATTTT.

This clonotype occurred a few times. The chain links TRBV18 to TRBJ2-2; TRBD2 aligns across 10 bases. After removal of 0 bases from V and 6 bases from J, the junction contained 4 bases not matched to a gene. CDR1 is KGHSH and CDR2 is LQKENI in the germline V gene. The CDR3 is made up of 16 amino acids. In DNA form, the CDR3 reads TGTGCCAGCTCACCACCCCCTAGCGGGAGAGCCGGGGAGCTGTTTTTT. This codes for CASSPPPSGRAGELFF.

This clonotype was counted ten times or more. This sequence joins TRBV7-9 and TRBJ2-5; 15 bases align to TRBD2. Germline V gene data show CDR1 as SEHNR and CDR2 as FQNEAQ (reference sequence). The CDR3 contains 17 residues. Germline trimming cut 5 bases from V and 4 bases from J; bases unmatched to any gene: 8. The CDR3 sequence is CASSATGLAGGRETQYF. The CDR3 DNA is TGTGCCAGCAGCGCAACGGGACTAGCGGGGGGCCGAGAGACCCAGTACTTC.

The chain links TRBV3-1 to TRBJ2-1, with D perhaps matching TRBD1 or TRBD2 (5 bases each). Per germline, CDR1 LGHDT and CDR2 YNNKEL (reference sequence). V lost 4 bases and J lost 6, with 13 bases in between. There are 14 residues in the CDR3. The CDR3 DNA reads as TGTGCCAGCAGCCGCCCGGGACGGGGCAATGAGCAGTTCTTC. Encoded protein: CASSRPGRGNEQFF.

The gene calls are TRBV20-1 and TRBJ2-3; TRBD2 matches 10 bases. With 4 bases clipped from V and 2 bases from J, the junction kept 6 bases outside the gene matches. Germline V gives CDR1 DFQATT, CDR2 SNEGSKA (reference sequence). CDR3 size: 15 residues. For the CDR3, the DNA is TGCAGTGCTACAGGACTAGCGGACCCCACAGATACGCAGTATTTT. Its protein product is CSATGLADPTDTQYF.

The rearrangement links TRBV14 to TRBJ2-1; 8 bases line up with TRBD2. V lost 2 bases, J lost 4 bases, and 4 bases stayed unmatched. CDR1 SGHDN and CDR2 FVKESK come from the germline V gene. This CDR3 spans 15 amino acids. DNA for the CDR3: TGTGCCAGCAGCCAATGGGGACTAGTTTACAATGAGCAGTTCTTC. Translated, it gives CASSQWGLVYNEQFF.

The V and J genes are TRBV2 and TRBJ2-7, with 10 bases that match TRBD1. Germline CDR1 and CDR2: SNHLY and FYNNEI. The CDR3 consists of 14 residues. The junction had 6 bases not matched to a gene; V was cut back by 6 bases and J by 4 bases. CDR3 in DNA: TGTGCCAGCAGGCCGACAGGGGGCGGGTACGAGCAGTACTTC. This translates into CASRPTGGGYEQYF.

This clonotype has only a few counts. This chain connects TRBV7-8 to TRBJ2-3; the D gene is possibly TRBD1 (6 bases). The germline V gene encodes CDR1 SGHVS and CDR2 FQNEAQ. V lost 8 bases, J lost 0 bases, and 12 bases lay in between. The CDR3 covers 14 residues. CDR3 DNA: TGTGCCAGCTTGGACAGATTCAGCACAGATACGCAGTATTTT. Translation gives CASLDRFSTDTQYF. Combining the CDR3 with reference TRBV7-8 and TRBJ2-3 gives the whole variable domain GAGVSQSPRYKVAKRGQDVALRCDPISGHVSLFWYQQALGQGPEFLTYFQNEAQLDKSGLPSDRFFAERPEGSVSTLKIQRTQQEDSAVYLCASLDRFSTDTQYFGPGTRLTVL.

This clonotype came up many times. CDR3 coding DNA: TGTGCCAGCAGTGCGAGGCCTCGGAACACCGGGGAGCTGTTTTTT. Residues: CASSARPRNTGELFF. The rearrangement joins TRBV6-2 or TRBV6-3 to TRBJ2-2; D is undetermined. CDR1 is MNHEY and CDR2 is SVGEGT in the germline V gene. Trimming cost V 5 bases and J 1 base, with 11 bases left between them. CDR3 length equals 15 residues.

This clonotype was seen a few times. The chain uses TRBV15 and TRBJ1-4; no clear D gene. The ends were cut back, 3 bases at V and 0 bases at J, with 2 bases in the middle. Germline CDR1 and CDR2: LNHNV and YYDKDF (reference sequence). The CDR3 length is 13 residues. For the CDR3, the DNA is TGTGCCACCAGCAGGACAACTAATGAAAAACTGTTTTTT. Translating it yields CATSRTTNEKLFF.

This clonotype was found a few times. The chain couples TRBV28 to TRBJ2-7; 9 bases are shared with TRBD1. Trimming removed 5 bases from V and 2 bases from J; junction bases left unmatched: 7. Germline CDR1 MDHEN, CDR2 SYDVKM. This CDR3 is 15 amino acids long. CDR3 sequence: CASSPGTGLTYEQYF. The CDR3 DNA reads TGTGCCAGCAGTCCCGGGACAGGGCTAACCTACGAGCAGTACTTC.

This clonotype was counted a few times. This chain links TRBV27 with TRBJ1-3, with 9 bases fitting TRBD1. V dropped 0 bases and J dropped 5; count of bases not matched to a gene: 2. This CDR3 has 15 residues. In germline, CDR1 is MNHEY, CDR2 SMNVEV (reference sequence). The CDR3 sequence: CASSLSGTGRNTIYF. CDR3 coding DNA: TGTGCCAGCAGTTTATCCGGGACAGGGAGAAACACCATATATTTT.

In this sample, this clonotype turned up many times. V gene TRBV29-1 combines with J gene TRBJ2-6, with 12 bases aligning to TRBD2. The CDR3 has 16 residues. CDR1 and CDR2 (germline): SQVTM, ANQGSEA. After removal of 7 bases from V and 2 bases from J, the junction contained 6 bases not matched to a gene. The CDR3 coding sequence is TGCAGCGCTAGACTAGCGGGAGAGACTGGGGCCAACGTCCTGACTTTC. It codes for CSARLAGETGANVLTF.

The chain carries TRBV7-2 and TRBJ2-7; maybe TRBD2 (5 bases). CDR3 length: 15 residues. V lost 5 bases and J 4 bases, leaving 18 bases between the germline ends. In germline, CDR1 is SGHTA, CDR2 FQGNSA. The CDR3 protein is CASSRPNGVMYEQYF. Written as DNA, the CDR3 is TGTGCCAGCAGCCGACCGAACGGGGTCATGTACGAGCAGTACTTC.

This clonotype was seen a few times. The gene calls are TRBV4-3 and TRBJ2-7; D remains ambiguous. The CDR3 spans 14 residues. Between the trimmed V and J ends, which lost 0 bases and 4 bases, there was a span of 10 bases. Germline lookup yields CDR1 LGHNA and CDR2 YSLEER. The CDR3 spells CASSQEGSIYEQYF. Here the CDR3 DNA reads TGCGCCAGCAGCCAAGAAGGCAGCATATACGAGCAGTACTTC.

The chain carries TRBV2 and TRBJ2-2; D is undetermined. The CDR3 spans 12 residues. V was trimmed by 10 bases and J by 4 bases, leaving 10 bases between them. Looked up from germline, CDR1 is SNHLY and CDR2 is FYNNEI. CDR3 sequence (DNA): TGTGCCATTCAGACATTCACCGGGGAGCTGTTTTTT. Translating gives CAIQTFTGELFF.

The gene calls are TRBV19 and TRBJ1-2; 8 bases align to TRBD1. Germline CDR1 reads LNHDA; CDR2 reads SQIVND (reference sequence). CDR3 length: 14 amino acids. Trimming at V came to 7 bases and at J to 3 bases, leaving 7 bases not matched to a gene. CDR3 amino acids: CASNPGGADYGYTF. The CDR3 bases are TGTGCCAGTAATCCAGGGGGCGCGGACTATGGCTACACCTTC. Looking up the rest from reference TRBV19 and TRBJ1-2 gives the full variable domain: DGGITQSPKYLFRKEGQNVTLSCEQNLNHDAMYWYRQDPGQGLRLIYYSQIVNDFQKGDIAEGYSVSREKKESFPLTVTSAQKNPTAFYLCASNPGGADYGYTFGSGTRLTVV.

The chain recombines TRBV29-1 with TRBJ1-2; TRBD1 might be the D (5 bases). CDR1 is SQVTM, CDR2 ANQGSEA, per germline. This CDR3 contains 14 residues. V gave up 0 bases and J gave up 9 bases, with 17 bases separating them. The CDR3 loop reads CSVEDAFLDISYTF. The DNA for the CDR3 is TGCAGCGTTGAAGATGCTTTTCTGGACATCAGCTACACCTTC.

This clonotype has at least ten counts. This sequence joins TRBV29-1 and TRBJ2-1; TRBD2 matches 13 bases. The J segment lost 2 bases and the V segment lost 5 bases, leaving 9 bases of the junction unmatched. Germline V gives CDR1 SQVTM, CDR2 ANQGSEA. CDR3 size: 17 residues. This chain's CDR3 is CSVSGLAGVPTYNEQFF. The DNA of the CDR3 is TGCAGCGTTTCTGGACTAGCGGGAGTCCCAACCTACAATGAGCAGTTCTTC.

The chain has TRBV19 and TRBJ1-2; D unclear. The CDR3 is 15 residues long. Per the germline V gene, CDR1 is LNHDA and CDR2 is SQIVND (reference sequence). Trimming left V 3 bases short and J 4 bases short, with 15 bases between. CDR3 sequence reads: CASSMGDLMGYGYTF. The DNA of the CDR3 is TGTGCCAGTAGTATGGGAGACCTCATGGGCTATGGCTACACCTTC.

This sequence joins TRBV28 and TRBJ1-2; 8 bases map to TRBD1. The germline V gene encodes CDR1 MDHEN and CDR2 SYDVKM. The CDR3 has 16 residues. After removal of 5 bases from V and 7 bases from J, the junction contained 15 bases not matched to a gene. The CDR3 here is CASSLPGARQGFGYTF. As DNA, the CDR3 is TGTGCCAGCAGTCTCCCAGGCGCGAGACAGGGGTTTGGCTACACCTTC.

This clonotype was counted ten times or more. This chain joins TRBV5-1 and TRBJ2-5; D unclear. Trimming left V 0 bases short and J 5 bases short, with 17 bases between. The CDR3 totals 16 residues. In germline, CDR1 is SGHRS, CDR2 YFSETQ. The CDR3 DNA sequence: TGCGCCAGCAGCTTGGCCCGTGGACGGCGAGAGGAGACCCAGTACTTC. As protein: CASSLARGRREETQYF.

In its sample, this clonotype was seen a few times. J is TRBJ1-1 and V is TRBV7-9, with no clear D. The germline CDR1 and CDR2 sequences are SEHNR and FQNEAQ (reference sequence). The CDR3 is 12 amino acids. Between the trimmed V and J ends, which lost 7 bases and 3 bases, there was a span of 9 bases. CDR3 sequence: CASTTADTEAFF. The CDR3 nucleotides read TGTGCCAGCACGACGGCGGACACTGAAGCTTTCTTT.

This clonotype occurred many times. The chain employs TRBV12-3 or TRBV12-4 and TRBJ2-7; 8 positions match TRBD1. The CDR3 is 14 amino acids. The ends lost 6 bases at V and 5 bases at J; junction bases unmatched: 9. CDR3 protein: CASSWDRTRNEQYF. As DNA, the CDR3 is TGTGCCAGCAGCTGGGACAGGACAAGGAACGAGCAGTACTTC.

This clonotype was counted between two and nine times. The chain carries TRBV24-1 and TRBJ1-2; no clear D. CDR3 length: 17 residues. V lost 7 bases to trimming and J lost 1 base, with 21 bases between them. From germline, CDR1 is KGHDR and CDR2 SFDVKD. CDR3 sequence: CATRLTTEGDCNYGYTF. For the CDR3, the DNA is TGTGCCACCAGATTAACCACGGAGGGCGACTGTAACTATGGCTACACCTTC.

This clonotype came up a few times. V usage is TRBV12-3 or TRBV12-4 and J usage is TRBJ2-5; either TRBD1 or TRBD2 may supply D (5 bases each). The length of the CDR3 is 14 residues. The V end was cut by 4 bases, the J end by 5 bases, with 14 bases between. In DNA form, the CDR3 reads TGTGCCAGCAGTTGGGCCGTTTGGGGGGAGACCCAGTACTTC. Encoded protein: CASSWAVWGETQYF.

This chain uses TRBV12-3 or TRBV12-4 with TRBJ1-6; D gene uncertain. V shed 3 bases and J shed 10 bases, with 10 bases lying between them. CDR3 length equals 13 residues. This chain's CDR3 is CASSLSGKSPLHF. DNA of the CDR3: TGTGCCAGCAGTTTGTCGGGGAAATCACCCCTCCACTTT.

In its sample, this clonotype was seen a few times. The chain recombines TRBV18 with TRBJ1-2; 7 bases line up with TRBD1. CDR1 and CDR2 from the germline V gene are KGHSH and LQKENI. J gave up 7 bases and V 3 bases, and 5 bases lay outside the gene matches. The CDR3 runs to 13 residues. CDR3 sequence: CASSPQGDSGYTF. The DNA for the CDR3 is TGTGCCAGCTCACCTCAGGGGGATTCTGGCTACACCTTC. The full variable domain, its missing parts supplied by reference TRBV18 and TRBJ1-2, is NAGVMQNPRHLVRRRGQEARLRCSPMKGHSHVYWYRQLPEEGLKFMVYLQKENIIDESGMPKERFSAEFPKEGPSILRIQQVVRGDSAAYFCASSPQGDSGYTFGSGTRLTVV.